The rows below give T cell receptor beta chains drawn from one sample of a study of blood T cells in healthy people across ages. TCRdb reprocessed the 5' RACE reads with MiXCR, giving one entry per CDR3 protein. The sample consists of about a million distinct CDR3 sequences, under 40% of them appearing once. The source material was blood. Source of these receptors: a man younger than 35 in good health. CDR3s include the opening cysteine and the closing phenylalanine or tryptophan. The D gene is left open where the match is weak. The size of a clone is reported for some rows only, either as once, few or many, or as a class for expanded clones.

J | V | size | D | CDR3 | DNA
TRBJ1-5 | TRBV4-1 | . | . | CASSQDLPGADQPQHF | TGCGCCAGCAGCCAAGATCTGCCGGGGGCGGATCAGCCCCAGCATTTT
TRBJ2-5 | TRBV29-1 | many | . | CSVGGKAYQETQYF | TGCAGCGTTGGTGGAAAAGCTTACCAAGAGACCCAGTACTTC
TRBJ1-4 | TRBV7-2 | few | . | CASSLAPGIGEKLFF | TGTGCCAGCAGCTTAGCTCCGGGAATAGGGGAAAAACTGTTTTTT
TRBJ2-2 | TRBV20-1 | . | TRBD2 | CSAPAQGGTGELFF | TGCAGTGCTCCGGCCCAGGGAGGGACCGGGGAGCTGTTTTTT
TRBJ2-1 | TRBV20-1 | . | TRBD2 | CSANSWRGSLYNEQFF | TGCAGTGCTAATTCGTGGCGGGGGTCCCTATACAATGAGCAGTTCTTC
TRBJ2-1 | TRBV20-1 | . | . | CSAIALLGKPYNEQFF | TGCAGTGCTATCGCCTTGTTGGGTAAACCATACAATGAGCAGTTCTTC
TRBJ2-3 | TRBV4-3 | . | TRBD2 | CASSQLAGGTTDTQYF | TGTGCCAGCAGTCAGCTAGCGGGGGGAACCACAGATACGCAGTATTTT
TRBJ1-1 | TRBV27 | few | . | CASSALWNTEAFF | TGTGCCAGCAGTGCCCTCTGGAACACTGAAGCTTTCTTT
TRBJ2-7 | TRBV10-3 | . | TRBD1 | CAISESTRKTGFRGEQYF | TGTGCCATCAGTGAGTCGACCCGTAAGACAGGGTTTCGAGGCGAGCAGTACTTC
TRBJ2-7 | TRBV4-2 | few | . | CASSHSQGDEQYF | TGTGCCAGCAGCCACTCACAGGGTGATGAGCAGTACTTC
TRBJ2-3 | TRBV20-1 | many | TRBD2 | CSARPLAGGHDTQYF | TGCAGTGCTAGGCCCCTTGCGGGGGGACATGATACGCAGTATTTT
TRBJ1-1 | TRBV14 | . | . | CASSRRERTEAFF | TGTGCCAGCAGCCGCAGGGAAAGAACTGAAGCTTTCTTT
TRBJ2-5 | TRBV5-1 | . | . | CASTRSAASYNEQYF | TGCGCCAGCACTAGGTCCGCGGCAAGTTACAATGAGCAGTACTTC
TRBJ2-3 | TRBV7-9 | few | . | CASSSTRSTDTQYF | TGTGCCAGCAGCTCGACTAGAAGCACAGATACGCAGTATTTT
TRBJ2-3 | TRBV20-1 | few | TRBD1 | CSAEVYRGGSTDTQYF | TGCAGTGCCGAAGTGTACAGGGGTGGGAGCACAGATACGCAGTATTTT
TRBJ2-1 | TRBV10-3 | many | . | CAIRTGTHNEQFF | TGTGCCATCAGAACAGGGACCCACAATGAGCAGTTCTTC
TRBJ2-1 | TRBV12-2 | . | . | CASRLARGTSVNNEQFF | TGTGCAAGTCGCTTAGCGAGGGGGACTAGCGTCAACAATGAGCAGTTCTTC
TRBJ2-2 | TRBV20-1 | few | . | CSARVRAGELFF | TGCAGTGCTAGAGTTCGCGCCGGGGAGCTGTTTTTT